The table lists the clone carrying this T cell receptor (beta chain) with a few counts. The data were obtained in a study of blood T cells in healthy people across ages. Combining a sample-barcoded 5' primer with a J-beta primer mix, a second PCR ran for about 6 to 11 cycles. TCRdb reanalysed the 5' RACE reads using MiXCR and keeps one entry per CDR3 protein. In the table there are fewer than 1,200,000 distinct CDR3 sequences, about 23% of which are singletons. These records were also assigned to another study, of T cells of mothers and their children. This second report adds: There were over 9.5 million TCR beta CDR3 reads from each mother and about 3.1 million from each child. Related and unrelated pairs show similar thymic shaping of TCR recombination output. Mothers and children who were related shared slightly more overlap than unrelated pairs, but not significantly more.

Material for sequencing was blood. This clonotype was sampled from a girl aged 2-9 years in good health.

The CDR3 loop is CASSPRDHYEQYF. The DNA for the CDR3 is TGTGCCAGCAGCCCCCGGGACCACTACGAGCAGTACTTC. The V and J genes are TRBV7-9 and TRBJ2-5; D is perhaps TRBD1 or TRBD2 (5 bases each). The closer fit of TRBJ2-7 to the DNA end suggests the J call may be wrong. CDR1 and CDR2 from the germline V gene are SEHNR and FQNEAQ (reference sequence). The CDR3 contains 13 residues.